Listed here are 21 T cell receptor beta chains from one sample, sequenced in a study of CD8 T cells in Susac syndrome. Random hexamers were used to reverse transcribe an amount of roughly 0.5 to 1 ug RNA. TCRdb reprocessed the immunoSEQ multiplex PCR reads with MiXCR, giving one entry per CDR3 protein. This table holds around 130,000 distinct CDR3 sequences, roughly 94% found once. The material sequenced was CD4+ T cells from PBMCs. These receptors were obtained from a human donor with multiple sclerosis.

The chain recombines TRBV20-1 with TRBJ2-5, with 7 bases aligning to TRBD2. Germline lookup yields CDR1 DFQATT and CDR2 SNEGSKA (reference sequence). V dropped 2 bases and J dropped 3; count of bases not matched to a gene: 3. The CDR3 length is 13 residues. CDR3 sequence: CSARSGGEETQYF. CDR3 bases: TGCAGTGCTAGATCGGGGGGAGAAGAGACCCAGTACTTC.

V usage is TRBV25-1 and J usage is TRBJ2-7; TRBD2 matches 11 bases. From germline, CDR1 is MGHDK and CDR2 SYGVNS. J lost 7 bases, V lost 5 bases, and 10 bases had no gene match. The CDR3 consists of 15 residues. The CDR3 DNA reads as TGTGCCAGCAGTCTCCTTAGCGGGGGGGCCGGGGAGCAGTACTTC. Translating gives CASSLLSGGAGEQYF.

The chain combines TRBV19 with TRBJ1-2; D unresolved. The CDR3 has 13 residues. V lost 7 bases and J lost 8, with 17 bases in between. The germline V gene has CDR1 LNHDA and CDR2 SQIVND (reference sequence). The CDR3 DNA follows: TGTGCCAGTACCCCCACGGCAGCTGGGGGCTACACCTTC. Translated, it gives CASTPTAAGGYTF. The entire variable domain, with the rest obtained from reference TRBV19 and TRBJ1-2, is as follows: DGGITQSPKYLFRKEGQNVTLSCEQNLNHDAMYWYRQDPGQGLRLIYYSQIVNDFQKGDIAEGYSVSREKKESFPLTVTSAQKNPTAFYLCASTPTAAGGYTFGSGTRLTVV.

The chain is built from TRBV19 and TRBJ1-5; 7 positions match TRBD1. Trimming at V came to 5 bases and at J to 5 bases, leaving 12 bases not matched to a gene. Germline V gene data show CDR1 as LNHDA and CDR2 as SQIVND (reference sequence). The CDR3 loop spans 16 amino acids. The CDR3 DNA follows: TGTGCCAGTAGTCTACCGGGACAGTGGGATTATCAGCCCCAGCATTTT. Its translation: CASSLPGQWDYQPQHF.

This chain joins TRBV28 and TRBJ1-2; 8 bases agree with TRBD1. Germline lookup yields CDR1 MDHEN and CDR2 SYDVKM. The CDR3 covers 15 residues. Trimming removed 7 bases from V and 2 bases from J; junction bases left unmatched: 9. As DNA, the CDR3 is TGTGCCAGCACACCCTTATGGACAGGGAACTATGGCTACACCTTC. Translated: CASTPLWTGNYGYTF.

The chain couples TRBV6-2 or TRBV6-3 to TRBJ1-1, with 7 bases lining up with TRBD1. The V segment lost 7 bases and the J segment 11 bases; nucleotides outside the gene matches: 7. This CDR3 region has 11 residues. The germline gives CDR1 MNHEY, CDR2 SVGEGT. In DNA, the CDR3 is TGTGCCAGCACCGGAGGGGGCGGCGCTTTCTTT. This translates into CASTGGGGAFF.

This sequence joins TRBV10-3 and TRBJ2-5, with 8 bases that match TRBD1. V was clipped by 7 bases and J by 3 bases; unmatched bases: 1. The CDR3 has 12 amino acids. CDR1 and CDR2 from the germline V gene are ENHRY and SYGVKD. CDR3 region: CAIKGQEETQYF. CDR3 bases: TGTGCCATCAAGGGACAGGAAGAGACCCAGTACTTC.

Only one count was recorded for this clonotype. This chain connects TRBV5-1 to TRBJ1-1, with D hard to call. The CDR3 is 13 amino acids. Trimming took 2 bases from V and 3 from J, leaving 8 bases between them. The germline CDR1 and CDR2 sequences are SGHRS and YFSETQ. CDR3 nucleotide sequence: TGCGCCAGCAGCTTTAGGGAAGACACTGAAGCTTTCTTT. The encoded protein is CASSFREDTEAFF.

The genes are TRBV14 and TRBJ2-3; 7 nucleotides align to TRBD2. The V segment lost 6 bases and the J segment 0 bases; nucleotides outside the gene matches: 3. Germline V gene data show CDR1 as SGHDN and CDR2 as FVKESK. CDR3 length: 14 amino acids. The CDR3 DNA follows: TGTGCCAGCAGGGGACTACAAAGCACAGATACGCAGTATTTT. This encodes CASRGLQSTDTQYF.

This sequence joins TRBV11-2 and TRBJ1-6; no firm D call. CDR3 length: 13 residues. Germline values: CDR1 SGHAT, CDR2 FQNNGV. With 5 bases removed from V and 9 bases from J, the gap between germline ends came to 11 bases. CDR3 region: CASSRDRFSPLHF. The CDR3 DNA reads TGTGCCAGCAGCCGAGACCGGTTTTCACCCCTCCACTTT.

The CDR3 here is CASSSGAGGADTQYF. In DNA form, the CDR3 reads TGTGCCAGCAGCTCGGGGGCGGGTGGCGCAGATACGCAGTATTTT. The chain is built from TRBV7-8 and TRBJ2-3; D may match TRBD1 or TRBD2 (6 bases each). V lost 4 bases and J 4 bases, leaving 15 bases between the germline ends. The germline gives CDR1 SGHVS, CDR2 FQNEAQ. CDR3 length: 15 residues.

CDR3 sequence: CASSYSKVSPGYEQYF. CDR3 DNA: TGTGCCAGCAGTTACTCGAAGGTTAGCCCTGGCTACGAGCAGTACTTC. The chain joins TRBV6-5 to TRBJ2-7; no firm D call. Trimming removed 0 bases at V and 3 bases at J, with 15 bases between. Germline values: CDR1 MNHEY, CDR2 SVGAGI. There are 16 residues in the CDR3.

The CDR3 sequence is CASSFRGEMNEKLFF. CDR3 nucleotides: TGTGCCAGCAGCTTTAGGGGCGAAATGAATGAAAAACTGTTTTTT. This rearrangement joins TRBV7-9 to TRBJ1-4; TRBD1 might be the D (5 bases). CDR1 is SEHNR and CDR2 is FQNEAQ in the germline V gene (reference sequence). The CDR3 extends over 15 amino acids. The V gene lost 3 bases and the J gene lost 5 bases, with 13 bases spanning the gap.

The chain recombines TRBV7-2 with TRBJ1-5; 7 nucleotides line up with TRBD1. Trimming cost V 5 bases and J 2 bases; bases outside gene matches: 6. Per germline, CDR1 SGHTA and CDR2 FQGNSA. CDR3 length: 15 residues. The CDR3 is CASSTQQGRNQPQHF. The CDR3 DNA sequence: TGTGCCAGCAGCACTCAACAGGGGCGCAATCAGCCCCAGCATTTT.

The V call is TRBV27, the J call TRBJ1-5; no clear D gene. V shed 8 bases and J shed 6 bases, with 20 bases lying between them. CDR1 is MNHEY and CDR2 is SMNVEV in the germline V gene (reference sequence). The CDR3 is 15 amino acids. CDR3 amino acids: CASGRAGSPPQPQHF. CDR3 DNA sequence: TGTGCCAGCGGGAGGGCAGGCTCGCCACCTCAGCCCCAGCATTTT.

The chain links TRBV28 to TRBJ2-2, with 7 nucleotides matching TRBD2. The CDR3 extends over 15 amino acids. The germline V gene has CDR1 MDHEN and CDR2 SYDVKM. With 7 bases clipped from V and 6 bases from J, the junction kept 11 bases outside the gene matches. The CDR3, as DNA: TGTGCCAGCATCGCAGGTGGGAGGGTGCCCGGGGAGCTGTTTTTT. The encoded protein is CASIAGGRVPGELFF.

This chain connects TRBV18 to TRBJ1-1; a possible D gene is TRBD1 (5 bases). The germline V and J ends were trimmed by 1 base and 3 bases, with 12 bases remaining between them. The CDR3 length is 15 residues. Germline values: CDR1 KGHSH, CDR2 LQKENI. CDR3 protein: CASSPRGGRDTEAFF. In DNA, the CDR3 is TGTGCCAGCTCACCACGCGGGGGAAGAGACACTGAAGCTTTCTTT.

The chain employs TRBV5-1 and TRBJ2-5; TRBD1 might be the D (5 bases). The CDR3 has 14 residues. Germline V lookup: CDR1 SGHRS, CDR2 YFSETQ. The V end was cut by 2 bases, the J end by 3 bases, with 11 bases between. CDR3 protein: CASSLQALKETQYF. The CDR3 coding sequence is TGCGCCAGCAGCTTACAGGCGCTCAAAGAGACCCAGTACTTC.

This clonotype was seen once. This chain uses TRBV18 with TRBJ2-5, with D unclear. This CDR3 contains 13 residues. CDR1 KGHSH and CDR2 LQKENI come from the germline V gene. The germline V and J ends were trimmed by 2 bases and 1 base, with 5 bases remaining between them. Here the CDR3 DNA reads TGTGCCAGCTCACCAAACTCCCAAGAGACCCAGTACTTC. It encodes CASSPNSQETQYF.

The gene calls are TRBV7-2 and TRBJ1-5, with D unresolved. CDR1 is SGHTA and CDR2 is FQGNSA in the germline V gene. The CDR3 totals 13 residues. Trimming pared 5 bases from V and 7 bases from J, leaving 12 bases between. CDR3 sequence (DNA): TGTGCCAGCAGCCGATATTCGGGGCAGCCCCAGCATTTT. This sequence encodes CASSRYSGQPQHF.

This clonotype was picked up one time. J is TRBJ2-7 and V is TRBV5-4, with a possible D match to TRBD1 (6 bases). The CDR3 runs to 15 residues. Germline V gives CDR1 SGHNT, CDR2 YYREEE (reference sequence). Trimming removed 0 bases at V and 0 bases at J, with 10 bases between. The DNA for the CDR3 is TGTGCCAGCAGCTTGGGGGGGCAGAGCTCCTACGAGCAGTACTTC. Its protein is CASSLGGQSSYEQYF.